This T cell receptor (beta chain) is from a study of cytomegalovirus exposure and HLA in healthy donors. The PCR contained 60 Vbeta and 13 Jbeta primers. Here immunoSEQ multiplex PCR was the method, and the copy in TCRdb shows in-frame clones only, minus some. Of 130,000 or so clones listed, less than 85% are singletons. This TCR derives from a middle-aged woman in good health and CMV-seropositive. Material: PBMCs.

For the CDR3, the DNA is TGTGCCAGTGCCGGACAGGCTAGGGGTATGAACACTGAAGCTTTCTTT. Amino acids: CASAGQARGMNTEAFF. The genes are TRBV28 and TRBJ1-1; 7 bases fit TRBD1. The V gene end was trimmed by 9 bases and the J gene end by 0 bases; junction bases not matched to a gene: 13. The CDR3 is 16 residues long. Germline loops: CDR1 MDHEN, CDR2 SYDVKM.